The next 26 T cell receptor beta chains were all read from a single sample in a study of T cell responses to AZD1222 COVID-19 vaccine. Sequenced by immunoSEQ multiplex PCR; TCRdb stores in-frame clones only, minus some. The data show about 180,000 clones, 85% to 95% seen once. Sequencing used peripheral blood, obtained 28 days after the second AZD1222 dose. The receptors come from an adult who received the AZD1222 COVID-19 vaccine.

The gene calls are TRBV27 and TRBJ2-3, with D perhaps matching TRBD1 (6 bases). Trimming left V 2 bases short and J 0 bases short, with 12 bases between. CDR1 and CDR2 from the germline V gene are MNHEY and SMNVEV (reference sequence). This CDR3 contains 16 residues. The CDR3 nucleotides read TGTGCCAGCAGTTTAGGGACACAAATTAGCACAGATACGCAGTATTTT. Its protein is CASSLGTQISTDTQYF.

The CDR3, as DNA: TGTGCCAGCACCAAAAGTTTATTCGAGGACAACACCGGGGAGCTGTTTTTT. It codes for CASTKSLFEDNTGELFF. This chain links TRBV9 with TRBJ2-2; D gene ambiguous. V gave up 6 bases and J gave up 2 bases, with 20 bases separating them. Looked up from germline, CDR1 is SGDLS and CDR2 is YYNGEE. This CDR3 is 17 amino acids long.

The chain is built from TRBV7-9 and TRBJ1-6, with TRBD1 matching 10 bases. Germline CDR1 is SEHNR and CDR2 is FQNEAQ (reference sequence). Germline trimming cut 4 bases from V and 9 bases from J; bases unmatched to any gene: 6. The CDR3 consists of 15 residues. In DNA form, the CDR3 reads TGTGCCAGCAGCTCAGGGACAGGGGCGCGTTCACCCCTCCACTTT. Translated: CASSSGTGARSPLHF.

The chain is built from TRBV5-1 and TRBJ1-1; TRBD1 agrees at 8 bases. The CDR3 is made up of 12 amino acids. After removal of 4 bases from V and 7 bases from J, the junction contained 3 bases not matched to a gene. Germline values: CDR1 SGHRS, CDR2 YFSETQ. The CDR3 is CASSRTGFEAFF. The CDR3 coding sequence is TGCGCCAGCAGCCGGACAGGGTTTGAAGCTTTCTTT.

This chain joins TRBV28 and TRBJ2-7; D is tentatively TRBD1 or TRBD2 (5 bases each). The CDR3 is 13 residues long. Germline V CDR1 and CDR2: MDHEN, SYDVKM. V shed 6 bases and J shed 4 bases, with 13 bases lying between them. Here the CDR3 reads CASSPGGYYEQYF. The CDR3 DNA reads TGTGCCAGCAGCCCTGGGGGATATTACGAGCAGTACTTC.

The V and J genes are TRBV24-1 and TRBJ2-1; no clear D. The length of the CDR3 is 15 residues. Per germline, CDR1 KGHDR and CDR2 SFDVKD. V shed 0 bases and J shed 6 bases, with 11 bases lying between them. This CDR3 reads CATSDLVGRTNEQFF. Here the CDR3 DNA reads TGTGCCACCAGTGATTTGGTAGGGCGGACCAATGAGCAGTTCTTC.

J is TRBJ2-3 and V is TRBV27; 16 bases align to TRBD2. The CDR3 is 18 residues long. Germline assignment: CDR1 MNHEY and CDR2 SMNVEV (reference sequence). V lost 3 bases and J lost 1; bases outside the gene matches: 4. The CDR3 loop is CASSLGLAGGVGTDTQYF. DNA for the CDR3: TGTGCCAGCAGTTTGGGACTAGCGGGGGGGGTGGGCACAGATACGCAGTATTTT.

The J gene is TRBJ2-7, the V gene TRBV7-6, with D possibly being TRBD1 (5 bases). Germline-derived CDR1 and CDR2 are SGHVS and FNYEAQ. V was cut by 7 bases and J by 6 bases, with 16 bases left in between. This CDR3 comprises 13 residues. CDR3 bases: TGTGCCAGCACCCCGACAGAAACGGGCGAGCAGTACTTC. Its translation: CASTPTETGEQYF.

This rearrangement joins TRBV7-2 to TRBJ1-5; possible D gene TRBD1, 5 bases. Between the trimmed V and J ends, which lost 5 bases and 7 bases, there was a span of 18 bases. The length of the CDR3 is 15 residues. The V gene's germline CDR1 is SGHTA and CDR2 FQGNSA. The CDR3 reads CASSPGGSLNQPQHF. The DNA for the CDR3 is TGTGCCAGCAGCCCGGGGGGTTCGTTAAACCAGCCCCAGCATTTT. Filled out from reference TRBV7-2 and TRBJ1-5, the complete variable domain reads GAGVSQSPSNKVTEKGKDVELRCDPISGHTALYWYRQSLGQGLEFLIYFQGNSAPDKSGLPSDRFSAERTGGSVSTLTIQRTQQEDSAVYLCASSPGGSLNQPQHFGDGTRLSIL.

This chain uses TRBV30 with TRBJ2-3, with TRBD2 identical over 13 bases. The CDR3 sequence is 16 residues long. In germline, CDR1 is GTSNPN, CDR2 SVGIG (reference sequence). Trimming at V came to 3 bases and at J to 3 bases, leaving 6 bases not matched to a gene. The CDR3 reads CAWSPGTSGATDTQYF. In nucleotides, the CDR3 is TGTGCCTGGAGCCCCGGGACTAGCGGGGCTACAGATACGCAGTATTTT.

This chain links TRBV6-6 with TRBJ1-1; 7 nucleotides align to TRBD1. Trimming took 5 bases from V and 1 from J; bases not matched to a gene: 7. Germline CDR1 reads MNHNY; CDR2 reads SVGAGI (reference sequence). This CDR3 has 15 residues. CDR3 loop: CASSSPGTANTEAFF. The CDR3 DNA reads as TGTGCCAGCAGTAGCCCCGGGACAGCGAACACTGAAGCTTTCTTT.

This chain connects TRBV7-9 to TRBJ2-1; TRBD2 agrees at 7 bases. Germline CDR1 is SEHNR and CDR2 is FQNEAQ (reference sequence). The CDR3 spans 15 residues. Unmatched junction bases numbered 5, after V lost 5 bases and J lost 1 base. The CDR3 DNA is TGTGCCAGCAGCATAACTAGCGCTTCCTACAATGAGCAGTTCTTC. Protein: CASSITSASYNEQFF. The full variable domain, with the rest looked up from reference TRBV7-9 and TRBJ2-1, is DTGVSQNPRHKITKRGQNVTFRCDPISEHNRLYWYRQTLGQGPEFLTYFQNEAQLEKSRLLSDRFSAERPKGSFSTLEIQRTEQGDSAMYLCASSITSASYNEQFFGPGTRLTVL.

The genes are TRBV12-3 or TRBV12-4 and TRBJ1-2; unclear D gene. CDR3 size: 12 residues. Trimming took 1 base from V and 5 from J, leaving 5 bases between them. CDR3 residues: CASSLGSYGYTF. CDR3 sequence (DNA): TGTGCCAGCAGTTTAGGGTCATATGGCTACACCTTC.

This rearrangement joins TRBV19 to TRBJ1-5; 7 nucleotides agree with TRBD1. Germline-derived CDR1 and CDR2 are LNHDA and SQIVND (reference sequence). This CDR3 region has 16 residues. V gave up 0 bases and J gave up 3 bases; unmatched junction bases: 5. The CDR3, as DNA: TGTGCCAGTAGTATAGAGGACAGGAGATACAATCAGCCCCAGCATTTT. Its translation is CASSIEDRRYNQPQHF.

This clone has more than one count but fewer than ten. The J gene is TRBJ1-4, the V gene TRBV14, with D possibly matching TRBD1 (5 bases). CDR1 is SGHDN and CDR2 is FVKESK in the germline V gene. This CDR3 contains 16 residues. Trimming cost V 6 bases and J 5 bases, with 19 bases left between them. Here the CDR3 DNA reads TGTGCCAGCAGTCAACCCTCGGGGGGAAGAAATGAAAAACTGTTTTTT. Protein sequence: CASSQPSGGRNEKLFF.

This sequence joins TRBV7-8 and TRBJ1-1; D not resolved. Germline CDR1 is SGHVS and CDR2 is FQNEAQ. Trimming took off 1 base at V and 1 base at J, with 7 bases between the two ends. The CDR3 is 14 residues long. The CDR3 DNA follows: TGTGCCAGCAGCTTAGGTTTACGGAACACTGAAGCTTTCTTT. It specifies CASSLGLRNTEAFF.

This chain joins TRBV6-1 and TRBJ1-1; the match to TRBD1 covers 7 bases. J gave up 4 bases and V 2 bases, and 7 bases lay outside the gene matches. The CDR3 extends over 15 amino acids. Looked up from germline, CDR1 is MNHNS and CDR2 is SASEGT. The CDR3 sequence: CASSEQTGSITEAFF. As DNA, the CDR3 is TGTGCCAGCAGTGAACAGACAGGGTCAATCACTGAAGCTTTCTTT.

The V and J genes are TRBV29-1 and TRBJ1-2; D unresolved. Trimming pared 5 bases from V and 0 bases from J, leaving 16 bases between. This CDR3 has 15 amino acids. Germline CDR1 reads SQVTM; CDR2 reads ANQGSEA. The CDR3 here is CSVPRGQSANYGYTF. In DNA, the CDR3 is TGCAGCGTTCCGCGGGGTCAAAGCGCTAACTATGGCTACACCTTC.

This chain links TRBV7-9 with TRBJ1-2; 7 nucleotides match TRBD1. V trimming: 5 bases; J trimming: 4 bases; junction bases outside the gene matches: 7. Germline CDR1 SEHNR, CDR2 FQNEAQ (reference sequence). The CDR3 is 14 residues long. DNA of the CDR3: TGTGCCAGCAGCCAATCGGGACAGACCTATGGCTACACCTTC. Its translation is CASSQSGQTYGYTF.

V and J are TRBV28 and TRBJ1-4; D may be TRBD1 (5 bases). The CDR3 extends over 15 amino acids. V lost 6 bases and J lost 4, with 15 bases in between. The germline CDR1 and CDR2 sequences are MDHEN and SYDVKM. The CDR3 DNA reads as TGTGCCAGCAGAAGGGACGGAAGACATAATGAAAAACTGTTTTTT. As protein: CASRRDGRHNEKLFF.

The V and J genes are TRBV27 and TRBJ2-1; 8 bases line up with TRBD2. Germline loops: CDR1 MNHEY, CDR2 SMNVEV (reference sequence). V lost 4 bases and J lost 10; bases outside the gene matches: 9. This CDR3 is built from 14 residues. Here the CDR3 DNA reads TGTGCCAGCAGTTACGGCGGGGGGTCAGGGGAGCAGTTCTTC. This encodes CASSYGGGSGEQFF.

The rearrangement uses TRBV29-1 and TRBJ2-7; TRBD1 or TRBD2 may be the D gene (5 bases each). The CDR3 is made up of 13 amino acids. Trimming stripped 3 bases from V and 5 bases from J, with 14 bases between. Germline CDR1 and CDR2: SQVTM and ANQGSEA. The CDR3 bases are TGCAGCGTTGATGGGGGATTTGACAACGAGCAGTACTTC. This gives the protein CSVDGGFDNEQYF.

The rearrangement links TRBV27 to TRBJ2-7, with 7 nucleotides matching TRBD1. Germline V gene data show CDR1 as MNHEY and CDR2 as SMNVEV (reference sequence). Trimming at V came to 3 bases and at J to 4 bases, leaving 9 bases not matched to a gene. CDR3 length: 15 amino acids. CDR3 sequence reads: CASSFLTGELYEQYF. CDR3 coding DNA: TGTGCCAGCAGTTTTCTAACAGGGGAGTTGTACGAGCAGTACTTC.

Written as DNA, the CDR3 is TGTGCCAGCAGGGGGAACACTGAAGCTTTCTTT. Its protein product is CASRGNTEAFF. This rearrangement joins TRBV6-6 to TRBJ1-1; D remains ambiguous. Between the trimmed V and J ends, which lost 6 bases and 1 base, there was a span of 3 bases. The CDR3 is 11 residues long. From germline, CDR1 is MNHNY and CDR2 SVGAGI (reference sequence).

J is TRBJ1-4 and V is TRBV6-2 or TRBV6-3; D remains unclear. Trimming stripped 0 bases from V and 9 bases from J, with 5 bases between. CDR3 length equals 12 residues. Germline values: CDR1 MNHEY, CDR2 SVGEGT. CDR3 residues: CASSYSEKKLFF. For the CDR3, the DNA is TGTGCCAGCAGTTACTCGGAGAAAAAACTGTTTTTT.

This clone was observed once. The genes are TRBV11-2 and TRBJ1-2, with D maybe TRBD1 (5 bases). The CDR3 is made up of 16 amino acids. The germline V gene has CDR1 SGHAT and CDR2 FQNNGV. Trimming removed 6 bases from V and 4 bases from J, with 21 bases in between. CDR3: CASSSLWEGRTYGYTF. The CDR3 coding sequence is TGTGCCAGCAGTTCATTATGGGAGGGGAGGACCTATGGCTACACCTTC.